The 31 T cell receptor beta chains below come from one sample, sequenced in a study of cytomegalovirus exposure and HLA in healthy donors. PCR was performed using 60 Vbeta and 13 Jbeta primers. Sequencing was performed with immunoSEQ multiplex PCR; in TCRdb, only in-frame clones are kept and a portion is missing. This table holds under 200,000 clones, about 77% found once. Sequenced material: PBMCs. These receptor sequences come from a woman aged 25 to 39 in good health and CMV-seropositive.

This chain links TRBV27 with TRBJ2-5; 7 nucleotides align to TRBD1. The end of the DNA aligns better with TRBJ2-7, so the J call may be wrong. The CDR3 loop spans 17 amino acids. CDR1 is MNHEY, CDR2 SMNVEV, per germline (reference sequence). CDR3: CASSSGYSRGSSYEQYF. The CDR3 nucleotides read TGTGCCAGCAGTTCCGGCTACTCCAGGGGGAGCTCCTACGAGCAGTACTTC.

The CDR3 region has the DNA TGTGCCAGTAGTGCCCGGGACACTGAAGCTTTCTTT. This gives the protein CASSARDTEAFF. The genes are TRBV19 and TRBJ1-1; D is uncertain. Trimming shortened V by 5 bases and J by 3 bases, and 7 bases separated the two germline ends. CDR3 length: 12 residues. The germline CDR1 and CDR2 sequences are LNHDA and SQIVND (reference sequence).

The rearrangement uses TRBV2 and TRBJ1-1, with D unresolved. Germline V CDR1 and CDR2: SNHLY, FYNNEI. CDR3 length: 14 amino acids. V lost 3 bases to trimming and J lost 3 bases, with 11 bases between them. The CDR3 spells CASSEAKSYTEAFF. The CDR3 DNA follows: TGTGCCAGCAGTGAGGCCAAGTCCTACACTGAAGCTTTCTTT.

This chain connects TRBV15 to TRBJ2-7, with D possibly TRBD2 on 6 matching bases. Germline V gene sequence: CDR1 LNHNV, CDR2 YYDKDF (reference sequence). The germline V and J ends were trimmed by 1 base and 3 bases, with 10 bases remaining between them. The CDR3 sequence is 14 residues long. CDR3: CATSRGGTGYEQYF. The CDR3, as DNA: TGTGCCACCAGCAGAGGAGGGACTGGCTACGAGCAGTACTTC.

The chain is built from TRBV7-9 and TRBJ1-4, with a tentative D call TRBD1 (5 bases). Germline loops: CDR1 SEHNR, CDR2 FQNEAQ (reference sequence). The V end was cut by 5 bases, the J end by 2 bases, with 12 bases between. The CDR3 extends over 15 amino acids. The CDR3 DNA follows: TGTGCCAGCAGCCTGCGCAGGGCGACTAATGAAAAACTGTTTTTT. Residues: CASSLRRATNEKLFF.

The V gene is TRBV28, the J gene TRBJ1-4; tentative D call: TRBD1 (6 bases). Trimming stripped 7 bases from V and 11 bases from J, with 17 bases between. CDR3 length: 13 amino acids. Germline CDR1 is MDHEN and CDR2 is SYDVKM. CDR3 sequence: CASTGGPLGKLFF. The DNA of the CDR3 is TGTGCCAGCACGGGGGGGCCCTTGGGGAAACTGTTTTTT.

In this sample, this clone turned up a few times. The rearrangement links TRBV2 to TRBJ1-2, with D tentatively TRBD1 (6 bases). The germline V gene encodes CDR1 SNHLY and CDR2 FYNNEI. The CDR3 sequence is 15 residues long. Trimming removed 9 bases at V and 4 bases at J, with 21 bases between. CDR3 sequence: CARSDLRGDAYGYTF. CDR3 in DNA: TGTGCCAGATCTGATCTCAGGGGTGATGCCTATGGCTACACCTTC.

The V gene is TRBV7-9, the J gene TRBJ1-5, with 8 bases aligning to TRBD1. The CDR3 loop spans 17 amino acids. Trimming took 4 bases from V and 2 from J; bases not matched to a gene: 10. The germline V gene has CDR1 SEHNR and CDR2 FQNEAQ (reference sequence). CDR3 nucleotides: TGTGCCAGCAGCTCTCCGAATACGGGACAGGGCAATCAGCCCCAGCATTTT. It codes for CASSSPNTGQGNQPQHF.

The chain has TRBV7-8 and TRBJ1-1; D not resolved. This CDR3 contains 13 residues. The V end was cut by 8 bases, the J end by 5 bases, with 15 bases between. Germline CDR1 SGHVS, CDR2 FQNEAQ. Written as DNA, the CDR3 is TGTGCCAGCCTAATCGGGCGGGGAACTGAAGCTTTCTTT. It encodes CASLIGRGTEAFF. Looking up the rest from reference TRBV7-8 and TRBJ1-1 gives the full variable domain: GAGVSQSPRYKVAKRGQDVALRCDPISGHVSLFWYQQALGQGPEFLTYFQNEAQLDKSGLPSDRFFAERPEGSVSTLKIQRTQQEDSAVYLCASLIGRGTEAFFGQGTRLTVV.

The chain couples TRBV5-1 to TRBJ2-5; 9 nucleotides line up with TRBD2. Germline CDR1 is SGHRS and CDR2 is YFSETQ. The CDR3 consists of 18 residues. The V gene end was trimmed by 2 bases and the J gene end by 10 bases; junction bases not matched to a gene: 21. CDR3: CASSLFPSAGGAQGDQYF. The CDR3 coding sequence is TGCGCCAGCAGCTTATTCCCCTCGGCGGGGGGGGCACAAGGTGACCAGTACTTC. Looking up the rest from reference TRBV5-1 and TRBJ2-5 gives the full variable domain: KAGVTQTPRYLIKTRGQQVTLSCSPISGHRSVSWYQQTPGQGLQFLFEYFSETQRNKGNFPGRFSGRQFSNSRSEMNVSTLELGDSALYLCASSLFPSAGGAQGDQYFGPGTRLLVL.

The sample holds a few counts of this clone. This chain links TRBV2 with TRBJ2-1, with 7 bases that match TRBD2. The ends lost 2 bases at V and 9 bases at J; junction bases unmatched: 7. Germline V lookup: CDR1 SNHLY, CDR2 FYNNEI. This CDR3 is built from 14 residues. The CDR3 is CASSESAGVAEQFF. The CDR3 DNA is TGTGCCAGCAGTGAATCGGCGGGAGTGGCTGAGCAGTTCTTC.

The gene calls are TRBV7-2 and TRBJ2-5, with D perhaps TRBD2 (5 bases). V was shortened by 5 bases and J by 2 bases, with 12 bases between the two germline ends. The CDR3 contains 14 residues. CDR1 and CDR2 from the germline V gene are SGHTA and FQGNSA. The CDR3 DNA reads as TGTGCCAGCAGCACCCAGCGGAGTCAAGAGACCCAGTACTTC. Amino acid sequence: CASSTQRSQETQYF.

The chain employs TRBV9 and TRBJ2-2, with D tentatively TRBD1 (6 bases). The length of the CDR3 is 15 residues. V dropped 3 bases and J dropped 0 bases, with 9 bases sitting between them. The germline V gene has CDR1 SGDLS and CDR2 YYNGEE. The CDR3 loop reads CASSAGTTNTGELFF. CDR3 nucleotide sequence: TGTGCCAGCAGCGCTGGGACAACGAACACCGGGGAGCTGTTTTTT.

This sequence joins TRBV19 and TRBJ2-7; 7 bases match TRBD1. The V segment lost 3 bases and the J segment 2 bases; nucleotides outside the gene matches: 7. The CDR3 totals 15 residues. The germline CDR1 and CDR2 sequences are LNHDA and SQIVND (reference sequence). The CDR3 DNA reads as TGTGCCAGTAGTATGGCCTCGGACAGGACCTACGAGCAGTACTTC. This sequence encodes CASSMASDRTYEQYF.

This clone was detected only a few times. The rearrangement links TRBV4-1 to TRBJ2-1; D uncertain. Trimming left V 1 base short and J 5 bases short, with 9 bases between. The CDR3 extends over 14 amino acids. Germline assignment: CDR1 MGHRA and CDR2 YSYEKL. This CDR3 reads CASSQAADNNEQFF. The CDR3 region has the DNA TGCGCCAGCAGCCAAGCGGCAGACAACAATGAGCAGTTCTTC.

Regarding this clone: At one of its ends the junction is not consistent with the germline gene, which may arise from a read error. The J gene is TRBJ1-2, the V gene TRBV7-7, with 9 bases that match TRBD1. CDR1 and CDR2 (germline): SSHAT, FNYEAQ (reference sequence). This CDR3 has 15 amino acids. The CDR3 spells CASSLRDRVHYGYTF. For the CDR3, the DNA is TGTGCTAGCAGCTTAAGGGACAGGGTCCACTATGGCTACACCTTC.

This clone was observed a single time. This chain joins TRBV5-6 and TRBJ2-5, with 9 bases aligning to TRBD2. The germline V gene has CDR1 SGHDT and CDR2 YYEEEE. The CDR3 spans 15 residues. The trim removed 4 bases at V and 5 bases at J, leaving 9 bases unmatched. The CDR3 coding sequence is TGTGCCAGCAGCCCGAACCTAGCGGGACGGGAGACCCAGTACTTC. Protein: CASSPNLAGRETQYF.

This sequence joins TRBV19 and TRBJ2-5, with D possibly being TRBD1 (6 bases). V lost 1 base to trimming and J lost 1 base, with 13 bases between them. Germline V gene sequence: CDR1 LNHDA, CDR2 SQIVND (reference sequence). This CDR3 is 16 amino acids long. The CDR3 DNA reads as TGTGCCAGTAGTATAGGGTCGCCCAGGGGCCAAGAGACCCAGTACTTC. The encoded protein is CASSIGSPRGQETQYF.

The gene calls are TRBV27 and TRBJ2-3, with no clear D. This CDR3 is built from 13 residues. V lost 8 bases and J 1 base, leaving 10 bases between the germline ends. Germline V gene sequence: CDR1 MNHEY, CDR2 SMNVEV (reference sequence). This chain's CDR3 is CASSSLGTDTQYF. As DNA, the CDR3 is TGTGCCAGCTCGTCCCTCGGCACAGATACGCAGTATTTT.

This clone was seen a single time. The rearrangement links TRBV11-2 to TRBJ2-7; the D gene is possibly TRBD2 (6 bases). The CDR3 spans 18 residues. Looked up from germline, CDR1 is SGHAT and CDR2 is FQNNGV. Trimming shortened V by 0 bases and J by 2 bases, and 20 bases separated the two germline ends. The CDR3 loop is CASSLEFPGGLKTYEQYF. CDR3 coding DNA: TGTGCCAGCAGCTTAGAATTCCCCGGGGGTCTTAAAACCTACGAGCAGTACTTC. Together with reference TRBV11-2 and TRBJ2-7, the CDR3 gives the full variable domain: EAGVAQSPRYKIIEKRQSVAFWCNPISGHATLYWYQQILGQGPKLLIQFQNNGVVDDSQLPKDRFSAERLKGVDSTLKIQPAKLEDSAVYLCASSLEFPGGLKTYEQYFGPGTRLTVT.

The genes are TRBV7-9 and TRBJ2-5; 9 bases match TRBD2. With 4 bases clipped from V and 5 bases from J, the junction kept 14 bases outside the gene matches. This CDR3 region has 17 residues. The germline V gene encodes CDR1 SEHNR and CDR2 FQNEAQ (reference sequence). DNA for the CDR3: TGTGCCAGCAGCTCGCCATTAGGGCGCGGGGGGGGCGAGACCCAGTACTTC. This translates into CASSSPLGRGGGETQYF.

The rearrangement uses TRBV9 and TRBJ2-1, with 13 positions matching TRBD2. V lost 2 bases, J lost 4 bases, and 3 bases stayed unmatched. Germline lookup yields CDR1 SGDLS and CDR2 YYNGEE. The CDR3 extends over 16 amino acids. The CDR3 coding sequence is TGTGCCAGCAGCGTCCTGACTAGCGGGGGGTACAATGAGCAGTTCTTC. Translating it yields CASSVLTSGGYNEQFF.

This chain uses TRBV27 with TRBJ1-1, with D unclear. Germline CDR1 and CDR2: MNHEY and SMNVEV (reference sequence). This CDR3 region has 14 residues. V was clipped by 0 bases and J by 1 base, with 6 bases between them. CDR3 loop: CASSLSGRNTEAFF. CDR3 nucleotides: TGTGCCAGCAGTTTATCGGGCAGGAACACTGAAGCTTTCTTT.

The CDR3 here is CASSVQGGNTEAFF. The CDR3 DNA is TGCGCCAGCAGTGTACAGGGCGGGAACACTGAAGCTTTCTTT. The gene calls are TRBV10-2 and TRBJ1-1; TRBD1 might be the D (6 bases). Looked up from germline, CDR1 is WSHSY and CDR2 is SAAADI. Between the trimmed V and J ends, which lost 4 bases and 1 base, there was a span of 10 bases. CDR3 size: 14 residues.

The CDR3 is CASSLEGLQETQYF. In DNA form, the CDR3 reads TGTGCCAGCAGCTTAGAGGGGTTACAAGAGACCCAGTACTTC. The chain uses TRBV7-9 and TRBJ2-5; the D gene is possibly TRBD1 (5 bases). This CDR3 contains 14 residues. Germline V CDR1 and CDR2: SEHNR, FQNEAQ (reference sequence). V lost 1 base to trimming and J lost 2 bases, with 8 bases between them.

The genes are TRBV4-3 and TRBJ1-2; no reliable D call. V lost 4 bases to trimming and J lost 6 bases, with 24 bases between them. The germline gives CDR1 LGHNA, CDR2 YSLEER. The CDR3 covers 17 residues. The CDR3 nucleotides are TGCGCCAGCAGCCCGCTAAAAGCGAGGGTGCCCGTCGATGGCTACACCTTC. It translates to CASSPLKARVPVDGYTF.

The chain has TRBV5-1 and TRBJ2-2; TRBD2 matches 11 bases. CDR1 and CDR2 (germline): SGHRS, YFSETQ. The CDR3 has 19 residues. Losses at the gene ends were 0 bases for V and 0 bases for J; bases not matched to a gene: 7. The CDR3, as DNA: TGCGCCAGCAGCTTGGTTAGCGGACTAGCGGGCTCGAACACCGGGGAGCTGTTTTTT. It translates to CASSLVSGLAGSNTGELFF.

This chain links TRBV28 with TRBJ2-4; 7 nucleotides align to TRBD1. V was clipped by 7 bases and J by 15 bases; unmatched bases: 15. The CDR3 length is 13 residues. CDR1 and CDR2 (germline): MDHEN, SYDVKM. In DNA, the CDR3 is TGTGCCAGCATCTCTACAGGGGCGGTCGCGAGGTACTTC. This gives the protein CASISTGAVARYF.

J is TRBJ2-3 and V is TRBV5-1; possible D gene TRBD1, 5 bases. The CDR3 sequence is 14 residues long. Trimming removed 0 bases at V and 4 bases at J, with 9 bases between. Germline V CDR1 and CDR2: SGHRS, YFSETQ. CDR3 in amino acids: CASSLGRASDTQYF. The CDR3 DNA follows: TGCGCCAGCAGCTTGGGCAGGGCCTCAGATACGCAGTATTTT.

The DNA for the CDR3 is TGTGCCAGCAGCTTTATAGATACGCAGTATTTT. It specifies CASSFIDTQYF. The chain uses TRBV5-8 and TRBJ2-3; no firm D call. This CDR3 has 11 amino acids. V shed 2 bases and J shed 5 bases, with 3 bases lying between them. Germline values: CDR1 SGHTS, CDR2 YDEGEE.

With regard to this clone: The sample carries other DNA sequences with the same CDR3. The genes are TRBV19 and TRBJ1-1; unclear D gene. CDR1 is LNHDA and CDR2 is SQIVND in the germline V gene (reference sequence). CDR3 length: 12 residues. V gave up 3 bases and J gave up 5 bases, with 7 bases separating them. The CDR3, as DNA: TGTGCCAGTAGTATCGGTTGGACTGAAGCTTTCTTT. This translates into CASSIGWTEAFF.